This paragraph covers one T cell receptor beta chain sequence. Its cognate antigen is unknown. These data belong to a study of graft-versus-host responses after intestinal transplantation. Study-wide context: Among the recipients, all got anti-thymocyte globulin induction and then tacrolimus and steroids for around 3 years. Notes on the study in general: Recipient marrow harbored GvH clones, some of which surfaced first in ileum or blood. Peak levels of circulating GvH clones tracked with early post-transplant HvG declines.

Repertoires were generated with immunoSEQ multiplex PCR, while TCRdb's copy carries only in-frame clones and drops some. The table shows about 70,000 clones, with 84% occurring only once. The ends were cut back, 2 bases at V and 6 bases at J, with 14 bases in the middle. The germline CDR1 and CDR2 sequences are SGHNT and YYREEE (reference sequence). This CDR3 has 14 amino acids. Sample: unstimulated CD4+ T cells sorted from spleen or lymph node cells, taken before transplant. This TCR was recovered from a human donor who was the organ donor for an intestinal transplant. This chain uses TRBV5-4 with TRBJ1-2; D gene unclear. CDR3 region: CASSFRGTLDGYTF. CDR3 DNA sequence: TGTGCCAGCAGCTTCCGAGGCACGCTTGATGGCTACACCTTC.